Below are 20 T cell receptor beta chains sequenced from a single sample in a study of Graves' ophthalmopathy and Graves' hyperthyroidism. The TCR beta CDR3 regions underwent amplification from RNA transcripts. RT-PCR was first run with HTBI primers, then multiplex PCR in a second round. TCRdb processed the multiplex PCR reads anew with MiXCR; each CDR3 protein has one entry. The top ten hold more than 5.5% of the sample, which has 680,000 or so distinct CDR3 sequences, about 20% seen once. Material for sequencing was peripheral blood. The receptors here all came from a woman under 30 with stable Graves' hyperthyroidism. Some clones in this sample may be carry-over from other donors' samples.

This clonotype was seen repeatedly, ten times or more. The chain links TRBV4-1 to TRBJ2-7; D is unclear. V was clipped by 2 bases and J by 6 bases, with 8 bases between them. Germline loops: CDR1 MGHRA, CDR2 YSYEKL. The CDR3 has 12 residues. The CDR3 bases are TGCGCCAGCAGCCAACTTGATCGCGAGCAGTACTTC. This sequence encodes CASSQLDREQYF.

This clonotype was counted at least ten times. V is TRBV5-1 and J is TRBJ2-7; 10 bases map to TRBD2. From germline, CDR1 is SGHRS and CDR2 YFSETQ. V was pared by 1 base and J by 5 bases, with 9 bases of the junction left unmatched. There are 16 residues in the CDR3. DNA of the CDR3: TGCGCCAGCAGCTTGTCTCTGGGACTAGCGTTCCACGAGCAGTACTTC. It yields the protein CASSLSLGLAFHEQYF. The entire variable domain, with the rest obtained from reference TRBV5-1 and TRBJ2-7, is as follows: KAGVTQTPRYLIKTRGQQVTLSCSPISGHRSVSWYQQTPGQGLQFLFEYFSETQRNKGNFPGRFSGRQFSNSRSEMNVSTLELGDSALYLCASSLSLGLAFHEQYFGPGTRLTVT.

This clonotype has ten or more counts. V gene TRBV27 combines with J gene TRBJ1-2; 8 nucleotides match TRBD1. This CDR3 is 15 amino acids long. The germline CDR1 and CDR2 sequences are MNHEY and SMNVEV (reference sequence). V lost 4 bases, J lost 3 bases, and 7 bases stayed unmatched. The CDR3 DNA reads as TGTGCCAGCAGTTCCCTTTCGGACAGGGACTATGGCTACACCTTC. Its translation: CASSSLSDRDYGYTF.

This CDR3 is CASSLADRDEQYF. For the CDR3, the DNA is TGTGCCAGCAGCTTAGCAGACAGGGACGAGCAGTACTTC. The chain couples TRBV7-9 to TRBJ2-7; TRBD1 matches 7 bases. In germline, CDR1 is SEHNR, CDR2 FQNEAQ (reference sequence). V gave up 0 bases and J gave up 5 bases; unmatched junction bases: 1. This CDR3 contains 13 residues. Based on the CDR3 plus reference TRBV7-9 and TRBJ2-7, the full variable domain is DTGVSQNPRHKITKRGQNVTFRCDPISEHNRLYWYRQTLGQGPEFLTYFQNEAQLEKSRLLSDRFSAERPKGSFSTLEIQRTEQGDSAMYLCASSLADRDEQYFGPGTRLTVT.

The sample holds many counts of this clonotype. The chain employs TRBV30 and TRBJ1-1; D is ambiguous. CDR3 length equals 12 residues. Trimming removed 3 bases from V and 10 bases from J, with 15 bases in between. In germline, CDR1 is GTSNPN, CDR2 SVGIG (reference sequence). The CDR3 protein is CAWSATPPPAFF. In DNA, the CDR3 is TGTGCCTGGAGCGCGACACCGCCACCAGCTTTCTTT.

This clonotype came up many times. The chain couples TRBV27 to TRBJ1-1; D is unresolved. The V gene lost 5 bases and the J gene lost 4 bases, with 14 bases spanning the gap. This CDR3 region has 14 residues. Germline CDR1 is MNHEY and CDR2 is SMNVEV (reference sequence). The CDR3 DNA sequence: TGTGCCAGCAGTACCCTACAGAGACCCACTGAAGCTTTCTTT. Its translation is CASSTLQRPTEAFF.

This clonotype was found many times. The V gene is TRBV2, the J gene TRBJ1-6, with TRBD1 matching 8 bases. The CDR3 consists of 14 residues. Trimming at V came to 7 bases and at J to 9 bases, leaving 8 bases not matched to a gene. Per the germline V gene, CDR1 is SNHLY and CDR2 is FYNNEI. The DNA of the CDR3 is TGTGCCAGCAATTTTGGACAGGGAGGTTCACCCCTCCACTTT. Its protein is CASNFGQGGSPLHF.

The table lists this clonotype with many counts. This chain connects TRBV7-6 to TRBJ2-7; D gene uncertain. CDR1 is SGHVS, CDR2 FNYEAQ, per germline. V shed 2 bases and J shed 7 bases, with 9 bases lying between them. CDR3 length: 12 residues. The CDR3 loop reads CASSLYEDEQYF. The CDR3 DNA reads as TGTGCCAGCAGCTTATATGAAGATGAGCAGTACTTC.

The chain combines TRBV29-1 with TRBJ1-1; D unclear. V was shortened by 6 bases and J by 5 bases, with 7 bases between the two germline ends. Germline V CDR1 and CDR2: SQVTM, ANQGSEA. This CDR3 is 10 amino acids long. CDR3 coding DNA: TGCAGCGTAACAGAGACTGAAGCTTTCTTT. It specifies CSVTETEAFF.

The chain couples TRBV4-1 to TRBJ1-1; no definite D call. The CDR3 runs to 15 residues. Germline V gene sequence: CDR1 MGHRA, CDR2 YSYEKL. V lost 4 bases and J lost 6, with 18 bases in between. The CDR3 bases are TGCGCCAGCAGCCCTAGCCTTGCCCGGACGTCTGAAGCTTTCTTT. Translation: CASSPSLARTSEAFF.

This clonotype was picked up a small number of times. This rearrangement joins TRBV4-2 to TRBJ2-7; 7 bases fit TRBD1. CDR1 is LGHNA, CDR2 YNFKEQ, per germline. Trimming at V came to 2 bases and at J to 0 bases, leaving 4 bases not matched to a gene. The CDR3 spans 15 residues. The CDR3 is CASSQLRDSSYEQYF. The DNA for the CDR3 is TGTGCCAGCAGCCAACTCCGGGACAGCTCCTACGAGCAGTACTTC.

This clonotype was observed many times. The chain joins TRBV5-1 to TRBJ2-7; D is unclear. Germline lookup yields CDR1 SGHRS and CDR2 YFSETQ. The ends were cut back, 2 bases at V and 4 bases at J, with 10 bases in the middle. There are 13 residues in the CDR3. The CDR3 sequence: CASSLHDGYEQYF. The CDR3 region has the DNA TGCGCCAGCAGCTTACATGACGGTTACGAGCAGTACTTC.

V and J are TRBV12-5 and TRBJ2-5; D is uncertain. This CDR3 spans 12 amino acids. CDR1 is LGHNT and CDR2 is FRNRAP in the germline V gene. Trimming left V 1 base short and J 7 bases short, with 7 bases between. The CDR3 nucleotides are TGTGCTAGTGGTTTGGATTGGGGGACCCAGTACTTC. This encodes CASGLDWGTQYF.

This clonotype occurred many times. The chain combines TRBV6-1 with TRBJ2-7; D may be TRBD1 (6 bases). The V end was cut by 7 bases, the J end by 3 bases, with 16 bases between. The CDR3 spans 14 residues. Looked up from germline, CDR1 is MNHNS and CDR2 is SASEGT. For the CDR3, the DNA is TGTGCCAGCAAGATGAACAGGGCAAACTACGAGCAGTACTTC. Its protein is CASKMNRANYEQYF.

In this sample, this clonotype turned up many times. The V and J genes are TRBV6-1 and TRBJ1-2, with D possibly matching TRBD1 (5 bases). The CDR3 contains 14 residues. V gave up 3 bases and J gave up 1 base, with 9 bases separating them. CDR1 is MNHNS, CDR2 SASEGT, per germline. The CDR3, as DNA: TGTGCCAGCAGTGACGGGGGGAATAACTATGGCTACACCTTC. Its translation: CASSDGGNNYGYTF.

This clonotype was observed many times. The genes are TRBV5-1 and TRBJ1-3; 9 bases match TRBD1. The CDR3 consists of 17 residues. CDR1 is SGHRS, CDR2 YFSETQ, per germline. The V segment lost 0 bases and the J segment 3 bases; nucleotides outside the gene matches: 7. This chain's CDR3 is CASSLGGQGLDGNTIYF. CDR3 sequence (DNA): TGCGCCAGCAGCTTGGGGGGACAGGGCCTCGATGGAAACACCATATATTTT.

V and J are TRBV6-1 and TRBJ1-5; 7 bases are shared with TRBD1. The CDR3 is 17 residues long. Germline assignment: CDR1 MNHNS and CDR2 SASEGT. V was pared by 5 bases and J by 8 bases, with 18 bases of the junction left unmatched. In DNA form, the CDR3 reads TGTGCCAGCAGTCCGCGGGCCGGGACAGTGGTTGAAAAGCCCCAGCATTTT. Encoded protein: CASSPRAGTVVEKPQHF.

This chain links TRBV6-5 with TRBJ1-1, with D unresolved. The V and J ends lost 2 bases and 5 bases respectively, with 12 bases between them. The CDR3 loop spans 14 amino acids. The germline V gene encodes CDR1 MNHEY and CDR2 SVGAGI. The CDR3 spells CASSYVGLGTEAFF. The CDR3 DNA sequence: TGTGCCAGCAGTTACGTGGGATTGGGGACTGAAGCTTTCTTT.

V and J are TRBV30 and TRBJ1-1; TRBD1 aligns across 7 bases. The CDR3 extends over 14 amino acids. The junction had 2 bases not matched to a gene; V was cut back by 1 base and J by 0 bases. Germline V CDR1 and CDR2: GTSNPN, SVGIG (reference sequence). The CDR3 protein is CAWSEGQLNTEAFF. For the CDR3, the DNA is TGTGCCTGGAGTGAGGGACAGCTGAACACTGAAGCTTTCTTT.

Only one count was recorded for this clonotype. The chain is built from TRBV30 and TRBJ2-2, with D unclear. The CDR3 has 15 amino acids. V was trimmed by 0 bases and J by 7 bases, leaving 15 bases between them. Germline-derived CDR1 and CDR2 are GTSNPN and SVGIG (reference sequence). DNA of the CDR3: TGTGCCTGGAGTGTACGGGCGGTGGAACACGGGGAGCTGTTTTTT. Translation gives CAWSVRAVEHGELFF.